These T cell receptor beta chains were read from a single sample in a study of T cells in Graves' hyperthyroidism and ophthalmopathy. MiXCR, applied by TCRdb to the multiplex PCR reads, yields one record per CDR3 protein. The table lists 390,000 or so distinct CDR3 sequences, roughly 14% of them singletons. The sequenced sample consisted of blood. All receptors come from a man younger than 30 with Graves' ophthalmopathy. Each CDR3 is given with its conserved first and last residue. Fields, in order: clone size, D gene, J gene, V gene, CDR3 protein, CDR3 DNA. The D gene is left open where the match is weak. The size field is filled for only some rows; it gives once, few, many or a size class.

size: many; D: -; J: TRBJ2-6; V: TRBV11-2; CDR3: CASSPLWSGANVLTF; DNA: TGTGCCAGCAGCCCACTATGGTCTGGGGCCAACGTCCTGACTTTC
size: many; D: -; J: TRBJ2-7; V: TRBV20-1; CDR3: CSGEGRGSYEQYF; DNA: TGCAGTGGGGAGGGCAGGGGGTCCTACGAGCAGTACTTC
size: -; D: -; J: TRBJ1-2; V: TRBV12-3/TRBV12-4; CDR3: CTSTQWEDGYTF; DNA: TGTACCAGCACCCAGTGGGAGGATGGCTACACCTTC
size: many; D: -; J: TRBJ2-1; V: TRBV10-3; CDR3: CAISGNNEQFF; DNA: TGTGCCATCAGCGGCAACAATGAGCAGTTCTTC
size: -; D: TRBD1; J: TRBJ2-2; V: TRBV7-9; CDR3: CASSRIGTAGELFF; DNA: TGTGCCAGCAGCCGAATAGGGACAGCCGGGGAGCTGTTTTTT
size: many; D: -; J: TRBJ2-7; V: TRBV6-2/TRBV6-3; CDR3: CASSPGPRQEQYF; DNA: TGTGCCAGCAGTCCCGGGCCTCGTCAGGAGCAGTACTTC
size: many; D: TRBD1; J: TRBJ2-7; V: TRBV5-1; CDR3: CASSFQDRVHEQYF; DNA: TGCGCCAGCAGCTTCCAGGACAGGGTCCACGAGCAGTACTTC
size: -; D: TRBD2; J: TRBJ2-1; V: TRBV4-1; CDR3: CASSQDHTGLINEQFF; DNA: TGCGCCAGCAGCCAAGATCACACGGGACTAATAAATGAGCAGTTCTTC
size: many; D: -; J: TRBJ1-5; V: TRBV30; CDR3: CAWSGDFSNQPQHF; DNA: TGTGCCTGGAGTGGGGATTTTAGCAATCAGCCCCAGCATTTT
size: many; D: -; J: TRBJ2-7; V: TRBV28; CDR3: CASQGRTNYEQYF; DNA: TGTGCCAGTCAAGGAAGGACCAACTACGAGCAGTACTTC
size: many; D: -; J: TRBJ2-1; V: TRBV28; CDR3: CASSGHRGLHGNEQFF; DNA: TGTGCCAGCAGTGGCCACAGGGGACTCCACGGCAATGAGCAGTTCTTC
size: -; D: -; J: TRBJ2-2; V: TRBV11-2; CDR3: CASSKAGELFF; DNA: TGTGCCAGCAGCAAGGCCGGGGAGCTGTTTTTT
size: -; D: -; J: TRBJ2-7; V: TRBV6-2/TRBV6-3; CDR3: CASSYSRDGLEQYF; DNA: TGTGCCAGCAGTTACTCGCGGGACGGGCTCGAGCAGTACTTC
size: many; D: TRBD2; J: TRBJ2-1; V: TRBV3-1; CDR3: CAVSPGLAGPNEQFF; DNA: TGTGCCGTCTCTCCGGGACTAGCGGGACCCAATGAGCAGTTCTTC
size: many; D: TRBD2; J: TRBJ2-1; V: TRBV12-3/TRBV12-4; CDR3: CASTPGLANNEQFF; DNA: TGTGCCAGCACCCCGGGACTAGCGAATAATGAGCAGTTCTTC
size: -; D: TRBD1; J: TRBJ1-2; V: TRBV5-1; CDR3: CASSLEPQGTYGYTF; DNA: TGCGCCAGCAGCTTAGAACCACAGGGGACGTATGGCTACACCTTC
size: many; D: -; J: TRBJ2-3; V: TRBV7-3; CDR3: CASSFTEFGDTQYF; DNA: TGTGCCAGCAGCTTCACCGAGTTTGGGGATACGCAGTATTTT